This entry describes one TCR beta chain. Its antigen is currently unknown. Trimming shortened V by 0 bases and J by 1 base, and 12 bases separated the two germline ends. Germline lookup yields CDR1 LGHNA and CDR2 YNFKEQ. The CDR3 consists of 16 residues. The data belong to a study of cytomegalovirus exposure and HLA in healthy donors. About the study: Samples from HLA-typed donors yielded about 85 million unique TCRs in an early data release. Findings and limits, study-wide: It was reported in a later analysis that an Asian-associated ancestry cluster showed fewer N-insertions than the roughly 620-donor mean. A later analysis showed TCR association rates differing by HLA locus, peaking at DRB1 and lowest at HLA-C.

In the PCR, 60 Vbeta and 13 Jbeta primers were used. Here immunoSEQ multiplex PCR was the method, and the copy in TCRdb shows in-frame clones only, minus some. The sample data list 30,000 to 35,000 clones. This TCR derives from a woman aged 40-49 years in good health and CMV-seropositive. The sequencing sample was made of PBMCs. The chain links TRBV4-2 to TRBJ1-1; D remains unclear. CDR3 bases: TGTGCCAGCAGCCAAGATCCATGGGCCGCGAACACTGAAGCTTTCTTT. Translated, it gives CASSQDPWAANTEAFF.